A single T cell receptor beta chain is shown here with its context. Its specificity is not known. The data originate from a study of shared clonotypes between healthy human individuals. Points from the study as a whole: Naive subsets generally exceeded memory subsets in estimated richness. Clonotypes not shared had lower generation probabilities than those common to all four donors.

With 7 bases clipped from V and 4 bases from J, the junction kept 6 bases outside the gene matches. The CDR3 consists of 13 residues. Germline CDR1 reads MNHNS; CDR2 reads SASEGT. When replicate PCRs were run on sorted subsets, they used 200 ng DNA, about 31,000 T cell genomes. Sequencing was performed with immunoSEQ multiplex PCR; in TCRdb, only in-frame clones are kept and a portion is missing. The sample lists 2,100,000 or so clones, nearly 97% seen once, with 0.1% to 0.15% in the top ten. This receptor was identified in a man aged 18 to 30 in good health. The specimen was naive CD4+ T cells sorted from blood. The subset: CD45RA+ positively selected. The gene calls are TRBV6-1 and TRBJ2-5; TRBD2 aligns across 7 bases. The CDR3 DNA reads TGTGCCAGCACTGGGGGAGGGCGAGAGACCCAGTACTTC. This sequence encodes CASTGGGRETQYF.